Presented here are 8 T cell receptor beta chains from one specimen sequenced in a study of blood T cells in healthy people across ages. With a J-beta primer mix and a sample-barcoded 5' primer, a second PCR ran about 6 to 11 cycles. TCRdb re-analysed the 5' RACE reads in MiXCR, keeping a single row per CDR3 protein. Of approximately 1.5 million distinct CDR3 sequences in the sample, around 40% were seen once. The sample taken for sequencing was blood. These receptors came from a woman in her late teens or twenties in good health.

The chain combines TRBV11-1 with TRBJ1-1; 12 nucleotides match TRBD1. The CDR3 has 15 amino acids. CDR1 is SGHAT and CDR2 is FQDESV in the germline V gene (reference sequence). V trimming: 5 bases; J trimming: 4 bases; junction bases outside the gene matches: 5. The CDR3 nucleotides read TGTGCCAGCAGCCCCGGGACAGGGGGCTTCACTGAAGCTTTCTTT. As protein: CASSPGTGGFTEAFF.

This chain uses TRBV7-3 with TRBJ2-4, with TRBD1 as a possible D gene (6 bases). The last part of the DNA fits TRBJ2-7 better; the J call may be wrong. CDR1 and CDR2 (germline): SGHTA, FQGTGA. The length of the CDR3 is 15 residues. The CDR3 nucleotides are TGTGCCAGCTCTCCCGGGACACTGAAGGTTTACGAGCAGTACTTC. Encoded protein: CASSPGTLKVYEQYF.

V and J are TRBV7-2 and TRBJ2-7; no clear D. From germline, CDR1 is SGHTA and CDR2 FQGNSA. Trimming left V 5 bases short and J 6 bases short, with 14 bases between. The CDR3 extends over 13 amino acids. This chain's CDR3 is CASSNTGWGEQYF. In DNA form, the CDR3 reads TGTGCCAGCAGCAACACCGGGTGGGGCGAGCAGTACTTC.

The J gene is TRBJ2-7, the V gene TRBV20-1; tentative D call: TRBD2 (5 bases). Germline CDR1 reads DFQATT; CDR2 reads SNEGSKA (reference sequence). V was clipped by 6 bases and J by 2 bases, with 20 bases between them. CDR3 length: 15 residues. The DNA for the CDR3 is TGCAGTGCCTATAGCTCCGTTACCGGGACCTACGAGCAGTACTTC. Encoded protein: CSAYSSVTGTYEQYF.

The rearrangement joins TRBV9 to TRBJ2-1; 8 bases match TRBD2. The V gene end was trimmed by 0 bases and the J gene end by 2 bases; junction bases not matched to a gene: 10. The length of the CDR3 is 18 residues. Germline CDR1 is SGDLS and CDR2 is YYNGEE. In nucleotides, the CDR3 is TGTGCCAGCAGCGTAGGGAGGGGACTAGGGAATCCCTACAATGAGCAGTTCTTC. It translates to CASSVGRGLGNPYNEQFF.

This clonotype has a handful of counts. The chain couples TRBV20-1 to TRBJ1-5; 7 nucleotides align to TRBD1. The CDR3 has 11 amino acids. The V gene's germline CDR1 is DFQATT and CDR2 SNEGSKA (reference sequence). The CDR3 DNA is TGCACCACCAGGGGGAATCAGCCCCAGCATTTT. Residues: CTTRGNQPQHF.

This clonotype was picked up one time. This rearrangement joins TRBV2 to TRBJ1-5; a weak D match, TRBD1 (5 bases). V shed 6 bases and J shed 0 bases, with 12 bases lying between them. The germline V gene encodes CDR1 SNHLY and CDR2 FYNNEI. The CDR3 contains 15 residues. The CDR3 DNA is TGTGCCAGCAGGGGACGCATAGCTAGCAATCAGCCCCAGCATTTT. As protein: CASRGRIASNQPQHF.

The chain employs TRBV2 and TRBJ1-2; no definite D call. Germline V gene lookup returns CDR1 SNHLY and CDR2 FYNNEI. With 6 bases removed from V and 8 bases from J, the gap between germline ends came to 10 bases. The CDR3 covers 11 residues. The CDR3 is CASREDWGYTF. CDR3 in DNA: TGTGCCAGCAGGGAGGATTGGGGCTACACCTTC.